These T cell receptor beta chains were read from a single sample in a study of tumor-infiltrating lymphocytes in localized non-small cell lung cancer. Clones were read by immunoSEQ multiplex PCR, and TCRdb kept only the in-frame ones, dropping some. The repertoire holds 6,000 to 8,000 clones, with roughly 70% as singletons. Specimen: lung tumor tissue. These receptors were taken from a human donor with non-small cell lung cancer. Each CDR3 is given with its conserved first and last residue. Clone size appears in some rows only: once, few, many, or a class for an expanded clone.

- | TRBJ2-3 | TRBV11-2 | CASSLAGRTRDTQYF
- | TRBJ2-7 | TRBV5-1 | CASSYQTGGYEQYF
- | TRBJ1-5 | TRBV6-1 | CASSANQPQHF
- | TRBJ2-2 | TRBV18 | CASSEQSNTGELFF
few | TRBJ2-7 | TRBV4-2 | CASSQATVISSYEQYF
- | TRBJ2-1 | TRBV20-1 | CSALGNEQFF
- | TRBJ1-4 | TRBV15 | CATSTGAGEKLFF
- | TRBJ1-4 | TRBV7-2 | CASSPTGRLFFNEKLFF
- | TRBJ2-6 | TRBV5-1 | CASSADPSGANVLTF
- | TRBJ2-2 | TRBV7-9 | CASRFGTGGGELFF
- | TRBJ2-7 | TRBV5-6 | CASSLFDSLYEQYF
- | TRBJ1-3 | TRBV6-1 | CASSEGRALGNTIYF
- | TRBJ2-2 | TRBV9 | CASSWTFTGELFF
- | TRBJ1-1 | TRBV5-1 | CASSLRLIRDSHTEAFF
large | TRBJ1-2 | TRBV7-2 | CASSLGAVLYGYTF
large | TRBJ1-2 | TRBV5-1 | CASSLRGEPNYGYTF